Here is one TCR beta chain with its context. The data were obtained in a study of blood T cell repertoires in COVID-19. Study in general: The samples span acute and convalescent COVID-19 from the United States, Italy and Spain. T cells, B-cell-depleted T cells, or PBMCs supplied cDNA or gDNA.

Authors' analysis steps: Researchers report that nucleated cell counts were estimated from reference gene primer amplification. The protocol was immunoSEQ multiplex PCR, while the TCRdb copy is restricted to in-frame clones and leaves out a portion. V, J and clone size reflect that table, while D and trimming were determined from the DNA. The data hold 120,000 to 150,000 clones, with 75% to 90% observed a single time. The TCR originated in a woman aged 80 or over with acute or convalescent COVID-19. Sequencing was carried out using peripheral blood.

The CDR3, as DNA: TGTGCCAGCAGCCCTGAGGGTCTGAACACTGAAGCTTTCTTT. Amino acids: CASSPEGLNTEAFF. The V call is TRBV7-3, the J call TRBJ1-1; D is unclear. Germline values: CDR1 SGHTA, CDR2 FQGTGA. V lost 5 bases and J 0 bases, leaving 10 bases between the germline ends. CDR3 length: 14 residues.